The rows below give T cell receptor beta chains drawn from one sample of a study of T-cell reconstitution after alpha-beta-depleted transplantation in children. From the PCR reads, TCRdb called clonotypes with MiXCR, one entry per CDR3 protein. Seen here are some 500,000 distinct CDR3 sequences, 15% to 20% observed once, and the top ten hold more than 2.5%. Sample: PBMCs from the stem cell graft donor, taken from the stem cell graft. All receptors derive from a human donor who donated a stem cell graft to a child with acute lymphoblastic leukemia. Each CDR3 is given with its conserved first and last residue. A D gene is named only where the DNA matches it firmly. The size entry is marked missing in some rows and otherwise reads once, few, many or a size class.

j_call | cdr3_length | v_call | clone_size | d_call | cdr3_aa | cdr3_nt
TRBJ2-1 | 17 | TRBV18 | NA | TRBD2 | CASSPWGLAGAFNEQFF | TGTGCCAGCTCACCATGGGGACTAGCGGGAGCGTTTAATGAGCAGTTCTTC
TRBJ2-7 | 16 | TRBV3-1 | NA | TRBD1 | CASSQSRDRRFYEQYF | TGTGCCAGCAGCCAATCCCGGGACAGGAGGTTCTACGAGCAGTACTTC
TRBJ2-7 | 15 | TRBV5-1 | few | NA | CASSSGASGAYEQYF | TGCGCCAGCAGCTCCGGGGCTAGTGGCGCCTACGAGCAGTACTTC
TRBJ2-7 | 16 | TRBV11-2 | NA | TRBD1 | CASSTYRGEMTYEQYF | TGTGCCAGCAGCACCTACAGGGGGGAAATGACCTACGAGCAGTACTTC
TRBJ2-4 | 11 | TRBV3-1 | few | NA | CASSQVGIQYF | TGTGCCAGCAGCCAAGTTGGTATTCAGTACTTC
TRBJ2-7 | 15 | TRBV13 | NA | NA | CASSLGVGRADEQYF | TGTGCCAGCAGCTTAGGTGTGGGCAGGGCGGACGAGCAGTACTTC
TRBJ2-1 | 15 | TRBV20-1 | few | TRBD1 | CSATRDRSPGNEQFF | TGCAGTGCTACCAGGGACAGGTCCCCCGGCAATGAGCAGTTCTTC
TRBJ2-1 | 16 | TRBV6-1 | NA | TRBD2 | CASSQRGTSGYNEQFF | TGTGCCAGCAGTCAACGGGGGACTAGCGGCTACAATGAGCAGTTCTTC
TRBJ1-2 | 14 | TRBV5-1 | NA | NA | CASSLSAKNYGYTF | TGCGCCAGCAGCTTATCGGCCAAAAACTATGGCTACACCTTC
TRBJ1-2 | 18 | TRBV12-3/TRBV12-4 | once | NA | CASSFRSGPGAWSIGYTF | TGTGCCAGCAGTTTCCGGTCAGGGCCCGGGGCTTGGTCTATTGGCTACACCTTC
TRBJ2-3 | 17 | TRBV19 | few | NA | CASSPLPPLAMADTQYF | TGTGCCAGTAGTCCCCTCCCCCCTCTAGCGATGGCAGATACGCAGTATTTT
TRBJ2-7 | 15 | TRBV12-3/TRBV12-4 | NA | TRBD2 | CASSPRGGGAYEQYF | TGTGCCAGCAGCCCCCGGGGCGGGGGGGCCTACGAGCAGTACTTC
TRBJ1-4 | 13 | TRBV12-3/TRBV12-4 | NA | NA | CASSIGQNEKLFF | TGTGCCAGCAGCATAGGGCAGAATGAAAAACTGTTTTTT
TRBJ2-3 | 14 | TRBV5-4 | NA | NA | CASSRTESTDTQYF | TGTGCCAGCAGCCGGACAGAGTCCACAGATACGCAGTATTTT
TRBJ2-7 | 13 | TRBV24-1 | NA | NA | CATSQGQGYEQYF | TGTGCCACCAGTCAAGGACAAGGCTACGAGCAGTACTTC
TRBJ2-7 | 15 | TRBV7-2 | once | TRBD2 | CASSLVGLGSYEQYF | TGTGCCAGCAGCTTAGTCGGACTAGGAAGCTACGAGCAGTACTTC
TRBJ2-5 | 14 | TRBV18 | few | NA | CASSPQAFGETQYF | TGTGCCAGCTCACCACAAGCCTTTGGTGAGACCCAGTACTTC
TRBJ1-6 | 15 | TRBV7-8 | NA | NA | CASSTDSSYNSPLHF | TGTGCCAGCAGCACCGACAGCTCCTATAATTCACCCCTCCACTTT
TRBJ2-3 | 15 | TRBV5-1 | few | NA | CASSLVGYSTDTQYF | TGCGCCAGCAGCTTGGTGGGCTACAGCACAGATACGCAGTATTTT
TRBJ2-7 | 14 | TRBV18 | few | TRBD1 | CASSHNRGRDEQYF | TGTGCCAGCTCACACAACAGGGGTCGGGACGAGCAGTACTTC
TRBJ2-1 | 15 | TRBV20-1 | NA | TRBD1 | CSARDLGRGYNEQFF | TGCAGTGCTAGAGACTTGGGCAGGGGGTACAATGAGCAGTTCTTC
TRBJ2-3 | 13 | TRBV12-3/TRBV12-4 | NA | TRBD2 | CASKGLAGDTQYF | TGTGCCAGCAAGGGGCTAGCGGGAGATACGCAGTATTTT
TRBJ1-2 | 16 | TRBV20-1 | few | TRBD1 | CSAREGDSPRNYGYTF | TGCAGTGCTAGAGAAGGGGACAGCCCCCGCAACTACGGCTACACCTTC
TRBJ2-7 | 13 | TRBV10-3 | few | TRBD1 | CAISEPGGSEQYF | TGTGCCATCAGTGAACCAGGGGGCAGCGAGCAGTACTTC
TRBJ2-4 | 13 | TRBV20-1 | NA | TRBD2 | CSAEREEKNIQYF | TGCAGTGCGGAGCGGGAGGAGAAAAACATTCAGTACTTC
TRBJ2-3 | 14 | TRBV6-4 | few | NA | CASSAADNADTQYF | TGTGCCAGCAGTGCGGCCGATAACGCAGATACGCAGTATTTT
TRBJ2-1 | 19 | TRBV4-2 | NA | TRBD2 | CASSQEGGLAGGLDNEQFF | TGTGCCAGCAGCCAAGAAGGCGGACTAGCGGGAGGGCTGGACAATGAGCAGTTCTTC
TRBJ2-3 | 15 | TRBV28 | many | TRBD2 | CASSKPGLAADTQYF | TGTGCCAGCAGTAAGCCGGGACTAGCTGCAGATACGCAGTATTTT
TRBJ2-3 | 15 | TRBV12-3/TRBV12-4 | NA | NA | CASSFEGFRPDTQYF | TGTGCCAGCAGTTTTGAGGGATTCAGGCCAGATACGCAGTATTTT
TRBJ1-5 | 15 | TRBV20-1 | few | TRBD1 | CSASPADREAQPQHF | TGCAGTGCTAGCCCGGCAGACAGGGAAGCTCAGCCCCAGCATTTT
TRBJ2-1 | 15 | TRBV5-1 | NA | NA | CASSLSWGGYNEQFF | TGCGCCAGCAGCTTGAGTTGGGGCGGATACAATGAGCAGTTCTTC
TRBJ1-5 | 13 | TRBV20-1 | NA | NA | CSARDMVNQPQHF | TGCAGTGCTAGAGATATGGTGAATCAGCCCCAGCATTTT
TRBJ2-3 | 17 | TRBV3-1 | once | NA | CASSQEVGRVSTDTQYF | TGTGCCAGCAGCCAAGAAGTGGGGCGGGTTTCTACAGATACGCAGTATTTT
TRBJ2-1 | 13 | TRBV7-6 | NA | NA | CASSLGIAAEQFF | TGTGCCAGCAGCTTAGGGATAGCGGCTGAGCAGTTCTTC
TRBJ2-1 | 13 | TRBV20-1 | NA | TRBD2 | CSATGLGADEQFF | TGCAGTGCTACGGGACTAGGGGCGGATGAGCAGTTCTTC
TRBJ1-2 | 15 | TRBV27 | few | TRBD1 | CASSPRRQGPWGYTF | TGTGCCAGCAGTCCACGTAGACAGGGGCCCTGGGGCTACACCTTC
TRBJ1-4 | 14 | TRBV20-1 | few | NA | CSPVGGATNEKLFF | TGCAGTCCGGTTGGGGGCGCAACTAATGAAAAACTGTTTTTT
TRBJ2-3 | 17 | TRBV5-1 | NA | NA | CASSLETGTGYTDTQYF | TGCGCCAGCAGCTTGGAAACCGGGACGGGGTACACAGATACGCAGTATTTT
TRBJ2-7 | 14 | TRBV3-1 | few | TRBD2 | CASKRTSGVYEQYF | TGTGCCAGCAAGAGGACTAGCGGGGTCTACGAGCAGTACTTC
TRBJ2-3 | 15 | TRBV7-2 | few | NA | CASSLLDFGGYEQYF | TGTGCCAGCAGCCTACTGGACTTTGGGGGATATGAGCAGTATTTT
TRBJ2-3 | 14 | TRBV20-1 | NA | TRBD2 | CSARLAVNTDTQYF | TGCAGTGCTCGACTAGCGGTTAACACAGATACGCAGTATTTT
TRBJ2-7 | 13 | TRBV27 | NA | NA | CASSFKLPYEQYF | TGTGCCAGCAGTTTTAAGCTTCCCTACGAGCAGTACTTC
TRBJ2-7 | 15 | TRBV11-1 | NA | NA | CASSWRRAGTYEQYF | TGTGCCAGCAGCTGGAGGAGGGCCGGGACCTACGAGCAGTACTTC
TRBJ1-1 | 15 | TRBV12-3/TRBV12-4 | few | NA | CASSLVLGAATEAFF | TGTGCCAGCAGTTTAGTCCTGGGGGCGGCTACTGAAGCTTTCTTT
TRBJ2-7 | 15 | TRBV6-6 | NA | TRBD2 | CASSPSGYSSYEQYF | TGTGCCAGCAGTCCTAGCGGTTATAGCTCCTACGAGCAGTACTTC
TRBJ2-5 | 13 | TRBV30 | NA | NA | CAWSGGTWETQYF | TGTGCCTGGAGTGGTGGAACGTGGGAGACCCAGTACTTC
TRBJ2-3 | 17 | TRBV20-1 | few | TRBD2 | CSATSSREYWGGDTQYF | TGCAGTGCTACGTCTTCGCGGGAGTATTGGGGAGGGGATACGCAGTATTTT
TRBJ2-1 | 16 | TRBV2 | NA | TRBD2 | CASLVLTSGGGNEQFF | TGTGCCAGTCTTGTCCTGACTAGCGGAGGGGGCAATGAGCAGTTCTTC
TRBJ2-7 | 13 | TRBV7-6 | few | NA | CASSLDIAYEQYF | TGTGCCAGCAGCTTGGACATTGCCTACGAGCAGTACTTC
TRBJ1-2 | 11 | TRBV20-1 | few | NA | CSATLLDGYTF | TGCAGTGCAACCCTATTAGATGGCTACACCTTC
TRBJ1-1 | 13 | TRBV12-3/TRBV12-4 | NA | TRBD1 | CASSFAGTGSAFF | TGTGCCAGCAGTTTCGCCGGGACAGGGTCAGCTTTCTTT
TRBJ2-1 | 16 | TRBV29-1 | few | TRBD2 | CSVEGGLAGDGHEQFF | TGCAGCGTTGAAGGCGGGCTAGCGGGAGACGGCCATGAGCAGTTCTTC
TRBJ2-7 | 15 | TRBV7-3 | few | TRBD2 | CASSPGTSGRREQYF | TGTGCCAGCAGCCCGGGGACTAGCGGGAGGAGAGAGCAGTACTTC
TRBJ2-5 | 15 | TRBV5-1 | NA | TRBD2 | CASSLGTSVGETQYF | TGCGCCAGCAGCTTGGGAACTAGCGTTGGGGAGACCCAGTACTTC